One and the same sample provided the 27 T cell receptor beta chains below, sequenced in a study of blood T cell repertoires in COVID-19. The method was immunoSEQ multiplex PCR; TCRdb's version includes in-frame clones alone and lacks a portion of them. The sample carries 250,000 to 300,000 clones, roughly 87% recorded once. Sequencing input: peripheral blood. The receptors derive from a young woman with acute or convalescent COVID-19.

The V gene is TRBV7-8, the J gene TRBJ2-2; 7 nucleotides match TRBD2. J lost 3 bases, V lost 5 bases, and 12 bases had no gene match. The germline V gene has CDR1 SGHVS and CDR2 FQNEAQ. This CDR3 is 17 amino acids long. DNA for the CDR3: TGTGCCAGCAGCCAACTCGGGCTAGGGAGGGACACCGGGGAGCTGTTTTTT. Its protein is CASSQLGLGRDTGELFF.

This chain uses TRBV11-2 with TRBJ2-5; 9 bases align to TRBD2. Germline CDR1 and CDR2: SGHAT and FQNNGV. This CDR3 comprises 15 residues. The trim removed 1 base at V and 4 bases at J, leaving 4 bases unmatched. The DNA of the CDR3 is TGTGCCAGCAGCTTAGGCGGGAGGGCGGTAGAGACCCAGTACTTC. It translates to CASSLGGRAVETQYF. Using reference TRBV11-2 and TRBJ2-5 for the parts outside the CDR3, the full variable domain is EAGVAQSPRYKIIEKRQSVAFWCNPISGHATLYWYQQILGQGPKLLIQFQNNGVVDDSQLPKDRFSAERLKGVDSTLKIQPAKLEDSAVYLCASSLGGRAVETQYFGPGTRLLVL.

V usage is TRBV7-2 and J usage is TRBJ2-6; a weak D match, TRBD1 (5 bases). Trimming cost V 5 bases and J 0 bases, with 11 bases left between them. The CDR3 is made up of 16 amino acids. CDR1 is SGHTA and CDR2 is FQGNSA in the germline V gene. As DNA, the CDR3 is TGTGCCAGCAGCACCACAGGCGTCTCTGGGGCCAACGTCCTGACTTTC. Translating it yields CASSTTGVSGANVLTF.

The CDR3 loop is CASSSRVSYGYTF. The CDR3 coding sequence is TGTGCCAGCAGTTCGCGAGTGAGCTATGGCTACACCTTC. The chain joins TRBV27 to TRBJ1-2; the D is unclear. The CDR3 runs to 13 residues. Trimming removed 4 bases from V and 4 bases from J, with 10 bases in between. Germline V gives CDR1 MNHEY, CDR2 SMNVEV (reference sequence).

This clone was found once. The chain recombines TRBV4-3 with TRBJ2-3, with D possibly matching TRBD1 (6 bases). Trimming took 3 bases from V and 7 from J, leaving 11 bases between them. Germline CDR1 LGHNA, CDR2 YSLEER. The CDR3 has 13 amino acids. CDR3: CASSQAQGYTQYF. CDR3 bases: TGCGCCAGCAGCCAGGCACAGGGATATACGCAGTATTTT.

V gene TRBV11-2 combines with J gene TRBJ2-7; 9 bases map to TRBD1. The germline gives CDR1 SGHAT, CDR2 FQNNGV. The CDR3 has 15 amino acids. The junction had 6 bases not matched to a gene; V was cut back by 2 bases and J by 4 bases. This chain's CDR3 is CASSLYRTGVYEQYF. The CDR3, as DNA: TGTGCCAGCAGCTTATACAGGACAGGGGTTTACGAGCAGTACTTC.

The chain uses TRBV5-1 and TRBJ1-1; D remains unclear. CDR1 and CDR2 from the germline V gene are SGHRS and YFSETQ. CDR3 length equals 13 residues. V was clipped by 1 base and J by 6 bases, with 10 bases between them. The CDR3 protein is CASSLFGSPEAFF. The CDR3, as DNA: TGCGCCAGCAGCTTGTTTGGTAGCCCTGAAGCTTTCTTT.

V gene TRBV5-1 combines with J gene TRBJ2-1; unclear D gene. CDR1 and CDR2 from the germline V gene are SGHRS and YFSETQ. This CDR3 is 12 amino acids long. The germline V and J ends were trimmed by 4 bases and 9 bases, with 11 bases remaining between them. The CDR3 coding sequence is TGCGCCAGCAGCGACAATCCGAGTGAGCAGTTCTTC. Translating it yields CASSDNPSEQFF.

V and J are TRBV30 and TRBJ1-5, with TRBD1 identical over 7 bases. This CDR3 is 14 amino acids long. Germline assignment: CDR1 GTSNPN and CDR2 SVGIG (reference sequence). After removal of 0 bases from V and 6 bases from J, the junction contained 5 bases not matched to a gene. The CDR3 DNA follows: TGTGCCTGGAGTGTGACAGGGAACGGTCAGCCCCAGCATTTT. This translates into CAWSVTGNGQPQHF.

The chain carries TRBV5-4 and TRBJ2-2, with D possibly TRBD1 on 5 matching bases. Deletions cut 0 bases from V and 6 bases from J, with 9 bases between. CDR3 size: 14 residues. CDR1 SGHNT and CDR2 YYREEE come from the germline V gene (reference sequence). The CDR3 DNA follows: TGTGCCAGCAGCTTGGTAAAGGGGTCCGGGGAGCTGTTTTTT. Amino acids: CASSLVKGSGELFF. The full variable domain, with the rest looked up from reference TRBV5-4 and TRBJ2-2, is ETGVTQSPTHLIKTRGQQVTLRCSSQSGHNTVSWYQQALGQGPQFIFQYYREEENGRGNFPPRFSGLQFPNYSSELNVNALELDDSALYLCASSLVKGSGELFFGEGSRLTVL.

The chain is built from TRBV2 and TRBJ2-7; maybe TRBD2 (6 bases). The CDR3 runs 15 residues. V lost 2 bases to trimming and J lost 3 bases, with 14 bases between them. In germline, CDR1 is SNHLY, CDR2 FYNNEI. The CDR3 coding sequence is TGTGCCAGCAGTGAATTGGGGACTTCCATCTACGAGCAGTACTTC. Translation gives CASSELGTSIYEQYF. Full variable domain (outside the CDR3, taken from reference TRBV2 and TRBJ2-7): EPEVTQTPSHQVTQMGQEVILRCVPISNHLYFYWYRQILGQKVEFLVSFYNNEISEKSEIFDDQFSVERPDGSNFTLKIRSTKLEDSAMYFCASSELGTSIYEQYFGPGTRLTVT.

This clone was seen once. CDR3 region: CASSPAYEQYF. DNA for the CDR3: TGTGCCAGCAGTCCAGCCTACGAGCAGTACTTC. The chain couples TRBV2 to TRBJ2-7, with unresolved D. The germline V gene has CDR1 SNHLY and CDR2 FYNNEI. The ends were cut back, 5 bases at V and 2 bases at J, with 4 bases in the middle. This CDR3 is built from 11 residues.

This rearrangement joins TRBV5-8 to TRBJ1-6; maybe TRBD1 (6 bases). Germline-derived CDR1 and CDR2 are SGHTS and YDEGEE. The V end was cut by 1 base, the J end by 6 bases, with 11 bases between. The CDR3 covers 15 residues. CDR3 loop: CASSLKTGSNSPLHF. The DNA for the CDR3 is TGTGCCAGCAGCTTGAAGACAGGATCTAATTCACCCCTCCACTTT.

This chain links TRBV30 with TRBJ2-3; the D gene is possibly TRBD2 (6 bases). V dropped 3 bases and J dropped 0 bases, with 16 bases sitting between them. CDR1 and CDR2 (germline): GTSNPN, SVGIG (reference sequence). The CDR3 is 16 residues long. For the CDR3, the DNA is TGTGCCTGGAGGAGGAGGGGAAGATCTAGCACAGATACGCAGTATTTT. Its protein product is CAWRRRGRSSTDTQYF. Based on the CDR3 plus reference TRBV30 and TRBJ2-3, the full variable domain is SQTIHQWPATLVQPVGSPLSLECTVEGTSNPNLYWYRQAAGRGLQLLFYSVGIGQISSEVPQNLSASRPQDRQFILSSKKLLLSDSGFYLCAWRRRGRSSTDTQYFGPGTRLTVL.

The chain combines TRBV24-1 with TRBJ2-6; no definite D call. V was pared by 4 bases and J by 0 bases, with 9 bases between. Germline CDR1 KGHDR, CDR2 SFDVKD. There are 16 residues in the CDR3. The CDR3 DNA is TGTGCCACCAGTGAGGCGGTTGGCTCTGGGGCCAACGTCCTGACTTTC. Translated, it gives CATSEAVGSGANVLTF.

The chain links TRBV6-1 to TRBJ2-3; 8 bases align to TRBD1. Germline V gene data show CDR1 as MNHNS and CDR2 as SASEGT. The CDR3 sequence is 15 residues long. J was trimmed by 1 base and V by 3 bases; bases with no gene match: 3. Here the CDR3 reads CASSDQGAGTDTQYF. CDR3 nucleotides: TGTGCCAGCAGTGATCAGGGGGCTGGCACAGATACGCAGTATTTT.

The table lists this clone with a count of one. The CDR3 DNA follows: TGTGCCAGTACCCCGACAGGGATCAATGAGCAGTTCTTC. Amino acid sequence: CASTPTGINEQFF. The chain links TRBV19 to TRBJ2-1; 7 bases line up with TRBD1. V shed 7 bases and J 6 bases; nucleotides not matched to a gene: 6. This CDR3 has 13 residues. CDR1 is LNHDA and CDR2 is SQIVND in the germline V gene (reference sequence). Looking up the rest from reference TRBV19 and TRBJ2-1 gives the full variable domain: DGGITQSPKYLFRKEGQNVTLSCEQNLNHDAMYWYRQDPGQGLRLIYYSQIVNDFQKGDIAEGYSVSREKKESFPLTVTSAQKNPTAFYLCASTPTGINEQFFGPGTRLTVL.

The chain has TRBV10-3 and TRBJ1-2; D possibly corresponds to TRBD1 (6 bases). The CDR3 extends over 13 amino acids. The germline V and J ends were trimmed by 7 bases and 4 bases, with 13 bases remaining between them. Germline-derived CDR1 and CDR2 are ENHRY and SYGVKD. The DNA for the CDR3 is TGTGCCATCACCGGGGGGGCGGGCTATGGCTACACCTTC. Its translation: CAITGGAGYGYTF.

This clone was counted between two and nine times. V usage is TRBV19 and J usage is TRBJ2-7, with D unresolved. In germline, CDR1 is LNHDA, CDR2 SQIVND (reference sequence). The CDR3 totals 12 residues. V lost 4 bases to trimming and J lost 3 bases, with 7 bases between them. CDR3 sequence (DNA): TGTGCCAGTAGTAGCCTAAACTACGAGCAGTACTTC. Translated, it gives CASSSLNYEQYF.

The V call is TRBV6-5, the J call TRBJ2-7; D is perhaps TRBD2 (6 bases). The V gene's germline CDR1 is MNHEY and CDR2 SVGAGI. Deletions cut 7 bases from V and 0 bases from J, with 13 bases between. This CDR3 comprises 14 residues. CDR3 region: CASTHAGSSYEQYF. The CDR3 DNA reads TGTGCCAGCACGCACGCGGGGAGCTCCTACGAGCAGTACTTC.

This clone appeared a few times. The genes are TRBV4-3 and TRBJ2-1; 10 nucleotides agree with TRBD2. The trim removed 1 base at V and 4 bases at J, leaving 4 bases unmatched. The germline gives CDR1 LGHNA, CDR2 YSLEER. CDR3 length equals 16 residues. The CDR3 protein is CASSQALAGDYNEQFF. The CDR3 bases are TGCGCCAGCAGCCAAGCTCTAGCGGGAGATTACAATGAGCAGTTCTTC.

This clone is a singleton in its sample. The chain combines TRBV3-1 (or the pseudogene TRBV3-2) with TRBJ1-1; 8 nucleotides line up with TRBD1. There are 13 residues in the CDR3. The V gene end was trimmed by 3 bases and the J gene end by 4 bases; junction bases not matched to a gene: 1. The germline V gene encodes CDR1 LGHDT and CDR2 YNNKEL (reference sequence). CDR3 sequence (DNA): TGTGCCAGCAGCCAGACAGGGGTCACTGAAGCTTTCTTT. Amino acid sequence: CASSQTGVTEAFF.

The rearrangement links TRBV3-1 (or the pseudogene TRBV3-2) to TRBJ1-2; D perhaps matches TRBD1 (6 bases). CDR3 length: 17 amino acids. The germline V gene encodes CDR1 LGHDT and CDR2 YNNKEL (reference sequence). Trimming pared 0 bases from V and 7 bases from J, leaving 21 bases between. CDR3 nucleotide sequence: TGTGCCAGCAGCCAAGAATGGTATGTTGGGGGCGCCTTTGGCTACACCTTC. It codes for CASSQEWYVGGAFGYTF.

This clone has a single count. The chain employs TRBV9 and TRBJ1-4; D is perhaps TRBD1 (6 bases). The CDR3 covers 15 residues. Germline CDR1 is SGDLS and CDR2 is YYNGEE. V lost 4 bases, J lost 3 bases, and 13 bases lay in between. CDR3 residues: CASSPTGMPNEKLFF. The DNA of the CDR3 is TGTGCCAGCAGCCCTACAGGGATGCCTAATGAAAAACTGTTTTTT.

V gene TRBV7-2 combines with J gene TRBJ2-4; TRBD1 matches at 9 bases. CDR1 and CDR2 from the germline V gene are SGHTA and FQGNSA. This CDR3 region has 14 residues. The V segment lost 5 bases and the J segment 9 bases; nucleotides outside the gene matches: 8. CDR3: CASSQGQGFGIQYF. The CDR3 DNA follows: TGTGCCAGCAGCCAAGGACAGGGGTTCGGCATTCAGTACTTC.

V is TRBV15 and J is TRBJ2-7; D might be TRBD2 (6 bases). The length of the CDR3 is 12 residues. V was cut by 3 bases and J by 3 bases, with 6 bases left in between. CDR1 LNHNV and CDR2 YYDKDF come from the germline V gene (reference sequence). Here the CDR3 reads CATSREGYEQYF. CDR3 DNA sequence: TGTGCCACCAGCAGGGAGGGCTACGAGCAGTACTTC.

The V and J genes are TRBV9 and TRBJ2-7; the match to TRBD1 covers 10 bases. Germline-derived CDR1 and CDR2 are SGDLS and YYNGEE. With V trimmed by 0 bases and J by 7 bases, 7 bases remained unmatched. This CDR3 has 15 residues. The CDR3 protein is CASSVEGTGDQEQYF. CDR3 nucleotide sequence: TGTGCCAGCAGCGTAGAGGGGACAGGGGATCAGGAGCAGTACTTC. Combining the CDR3 with reference TRBV9 and TRBJ2-7 gives the whole variable domain DSGVTQTPKHLITATGQRVTLRCSPRSGDLSVYWYQQSLDQGLQFLIQYYNGEERAKGNILERFSAQQFPDLHSELNLSSLELGDSALYFCASSVEGTGDQEQYFGPGTRLTVT.